This T cell receptor (beta chain) came from a study of tumor-infiltrating lymphocytes in primary liver carcinoma. Notes on the study in general: Pairs of tumor regions overlapped more than tumor-adjacent and tumor-blood pairs did.

Concerning this clonotype: Its antigen is not identified.

Total RNA amounting to roughly 450 ng was the source from which TCR beta cDNA was made with a constant-region primer. Libraries of TCR beta came from three nested multiplex PCR rounds with slightly modified ARM-PCR. Amplification in the first two PCR rounds was performed using TRBV1-TRBV30 forward primers and a C-beta reverse primer for approximately 10 cycles each. TCRdb reprocessed the multiplex PCR reads with MiXCR, giving one entry per CDR3 protein. Seen here are some 180,000 distinct CDR3 sequences, 60% observed once, and the top ten hold roughly 76%. V lost 3 bases, J lost 0 bases, and 12 bases lay in between. The CDR3 contains 15 residues. The germline V gene encodes CDR1 MNHNY and CDR2 SVGAGI (reference sequence). RNA isolated from unsorted whole blood supplied the blood RNA, with germline DNA also extracted.

The chain couples TRBV6-6 to TRBJ2-7; D could derive from TRBD1 or TRBD2 (5 bases each). Sequencing input: peripheral blood. This TCR came from a man aged 40-49 years with primary liver carcinoma and hepatitis B virus infection. The DNA of the CDR3 is TGTGCCAGCAGTTATGTACGGGACCCCTCCTACGAGCAGTACTTC. Translated, it gives CASSYVRDPSYEQYF.